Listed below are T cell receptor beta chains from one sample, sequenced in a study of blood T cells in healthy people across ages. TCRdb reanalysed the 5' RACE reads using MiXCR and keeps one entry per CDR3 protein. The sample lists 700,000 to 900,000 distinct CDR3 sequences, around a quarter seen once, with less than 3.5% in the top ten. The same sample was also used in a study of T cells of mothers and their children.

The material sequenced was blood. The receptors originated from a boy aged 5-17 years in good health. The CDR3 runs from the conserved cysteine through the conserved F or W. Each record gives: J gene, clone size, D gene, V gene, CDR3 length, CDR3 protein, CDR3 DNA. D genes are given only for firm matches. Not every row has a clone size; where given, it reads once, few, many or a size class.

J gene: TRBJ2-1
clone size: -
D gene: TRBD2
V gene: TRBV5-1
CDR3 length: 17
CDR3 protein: CAGSLAGAGSSYNEQFF
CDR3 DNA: TGCGCCGGCAGCTTGGCGGGAGCGGGGAGCTCCTACAATGAGCAGTTCTTC

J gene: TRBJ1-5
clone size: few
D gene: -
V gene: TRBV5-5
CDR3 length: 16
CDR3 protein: CASSLAVGVRNQPQHF
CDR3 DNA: TGTGCCAGCAGCTTGGCCGTGGGAGTTCGCAATCAGCCCCAGCATTTT

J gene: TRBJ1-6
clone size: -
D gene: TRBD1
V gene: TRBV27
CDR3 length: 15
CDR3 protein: CASSPRGTENSPLHF
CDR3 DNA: TGTGCCAGCAGTCCTAGGGGGACAGAAAATTCACCCCTCCACTTT

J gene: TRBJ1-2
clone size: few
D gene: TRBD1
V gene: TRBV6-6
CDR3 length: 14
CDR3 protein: CASSIDRVGYGYTF
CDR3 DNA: TGTGCCAGCAGCATTGACAGGGTTGGGTATGGCTACACCTTC

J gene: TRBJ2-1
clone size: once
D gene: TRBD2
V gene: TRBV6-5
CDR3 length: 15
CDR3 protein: CATITSEDIYNEQFF
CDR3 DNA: TGTGCCACCATTACTAGCGAGGATATTTACAATGAGCAGTTCTTC

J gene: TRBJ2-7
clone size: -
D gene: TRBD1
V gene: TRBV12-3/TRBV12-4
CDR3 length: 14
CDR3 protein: CASTAGTVIYEQYF
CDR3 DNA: TGTGCCAGCACCGCCGGGACAGTTATATACGAGCAGTACTTC

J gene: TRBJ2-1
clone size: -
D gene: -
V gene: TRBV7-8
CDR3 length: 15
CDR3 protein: CASSLGSGGLDEQFF
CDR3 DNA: TGTGCCAGCAGCTTAGGGTCAGGGGGACTGGATGAGCAGTTCTTC

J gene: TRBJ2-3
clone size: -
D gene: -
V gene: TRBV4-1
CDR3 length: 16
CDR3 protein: CASSGRTAVSTDTQYF
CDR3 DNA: TGCGCCAGCAGCGGCCGGACAGCCGTCTCCACAGATACGCAGTATTTT

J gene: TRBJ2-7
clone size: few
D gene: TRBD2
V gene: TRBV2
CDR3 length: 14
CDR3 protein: CASSPSGGVYEQYF
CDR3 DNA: TGTGCCAGCAGCCCCTCCGGGGGGGTCTACGAGCAGTACTTC

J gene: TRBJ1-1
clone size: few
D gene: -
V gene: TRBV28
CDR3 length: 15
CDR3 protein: CASSLGVDRNTEAFF
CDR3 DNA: TGTGCCAGCAGTTTAGGGGTGGACAGGAACACTGAAGCTTTCTTT

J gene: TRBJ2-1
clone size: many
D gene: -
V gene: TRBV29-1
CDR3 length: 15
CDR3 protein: CSVELWGASYNEQFF
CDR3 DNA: TGCAGCGTTGAATTATGGGGGGCATCCTACAATGAGCAGTTCTTC

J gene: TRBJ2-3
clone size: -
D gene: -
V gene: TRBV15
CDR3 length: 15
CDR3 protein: CATSREGLRTDTQYF
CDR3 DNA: TGTGCCACCAGCAGAGAGGGTTTAAGGACAGATACGCAGTATTTT

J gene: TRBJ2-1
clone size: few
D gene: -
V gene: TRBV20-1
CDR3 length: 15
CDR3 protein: CSARDLRRSYNEQFF
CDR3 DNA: TGCAGTGCTAGAGATTTACGTCGCTCCTACAATGAGCAGTTCTTC

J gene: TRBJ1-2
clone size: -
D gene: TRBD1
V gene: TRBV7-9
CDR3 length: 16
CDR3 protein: CASSVNGQGANYGYTF
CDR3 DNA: TGTGCCAGCAGCGTTAATGGACAGGGGGCTAACTATGGCTACACCTTC

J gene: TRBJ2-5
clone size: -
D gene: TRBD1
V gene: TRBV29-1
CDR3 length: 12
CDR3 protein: CSVEDRQETQYF
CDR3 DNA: TGCAGCGTTGAGGACAGGCAAGAGACCCAGTACTTC

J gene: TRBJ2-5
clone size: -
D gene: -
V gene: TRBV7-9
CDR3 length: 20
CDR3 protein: CASSLEGRGRGEWIQETQYF
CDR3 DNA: TGTGCCAGCAGCTTAGAGGGCCGGGGCAGGGGGGAATGGATACAAGAGACCCAGTACTTC

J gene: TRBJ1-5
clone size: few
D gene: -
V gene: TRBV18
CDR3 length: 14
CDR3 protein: CASSTLQGSQPQHF
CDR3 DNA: TGTGCCAGCTCCACTCTGCAGGGTAGTCAGCCCCAGCATTTT

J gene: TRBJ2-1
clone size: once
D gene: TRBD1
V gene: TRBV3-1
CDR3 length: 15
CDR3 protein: CASSHRDRGNNDQFF
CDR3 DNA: TGTGCCAGCAGCCACCGGGACAGGGGGAACAATGACCAGTTCTTC

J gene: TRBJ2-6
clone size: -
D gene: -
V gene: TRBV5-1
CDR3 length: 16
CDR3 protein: CASSFLNRAGANVLTF
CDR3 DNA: TGCGCCAGCAGCTTTCTCAACAGGGCTGGGGCCAACGTCCTGACTTTC

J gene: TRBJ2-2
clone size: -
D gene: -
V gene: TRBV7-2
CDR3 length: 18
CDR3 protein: CASSSKGPWTANTGELFF
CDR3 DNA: TGTGCCAGCAGCTCTAAGGGACCTTGGACGGCGAACACCGGGGAGCTGTTTTTT

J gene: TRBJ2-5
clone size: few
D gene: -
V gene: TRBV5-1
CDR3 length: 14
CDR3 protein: CASSLVGTSETQYF
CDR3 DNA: TGCGCCAGCAGCTTGGTCGGGACCTCAGAGACCCAGTACTTC

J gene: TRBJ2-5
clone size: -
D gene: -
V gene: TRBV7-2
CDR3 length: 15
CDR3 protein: CASSSLGVPWETQYF
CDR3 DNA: TGTGCCAGCAGCTCTTTAGGGGTGCCTTGGGAGACCCAGTACTTC

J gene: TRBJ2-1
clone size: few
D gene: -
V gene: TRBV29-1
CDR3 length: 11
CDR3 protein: CSVGFANEQFF
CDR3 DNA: TGCAGCGTTGGTTTTGCCAATGAGCAGTTCTTC

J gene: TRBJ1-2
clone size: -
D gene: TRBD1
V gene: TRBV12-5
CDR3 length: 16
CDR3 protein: CASGLGTGGLDYGYTF
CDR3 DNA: TGTGCTAGTGGTTTGGGAACAGGGGGTTTGGACTATGGCTACACCTTC

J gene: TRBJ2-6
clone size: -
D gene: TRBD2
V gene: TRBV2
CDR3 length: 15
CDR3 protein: CASSREGSGANVLTF
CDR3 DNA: TGTGCCAGCAGCAGGGAGGGCTCTGGGGCCAACGTCCTGACTTTC

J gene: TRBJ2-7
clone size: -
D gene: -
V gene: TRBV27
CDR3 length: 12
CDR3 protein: CASSHGGSEQYF
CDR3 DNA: TGTGCCAGCAGCCATGGCGGCAGCGAGCAGTACTTC

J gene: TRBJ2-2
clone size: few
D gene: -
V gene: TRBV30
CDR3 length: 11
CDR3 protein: CAWTTAGELFF
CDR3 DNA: TGTGCCTGGACAACGGCCGGGGAGCTGTTTTTT